The following is a T cell receptor (beta chain) sequence with its context. Its antigen is still unknown. This sample is drawn from a study of Ad26.COV2.S vaccination and SARS-CoV-2 variants. Treatment given: 15 to 20 received Ad26.COV2.S at low or high dose, single or two shots; roughly five received placebo; per-sample allocation not given. Sampling happened 63 days after the first vaccine or placebo injection. The individual, an adult aged 18-55 years, was a donor in Boston. The CDR3 consists of 16 residues. The germline CDR1 and CDR2 sequences are SQVTM and ANQGSEA. Trimming removed 3 bases at V and 2 bases at J, with 19 bases between. Study-wide results and caveats: Breadth measured for non-spike TCRs was similar across vaccine and placebo recipients.

Repertoires were generated with immunoSEQ multiplex PCR, while TCRdb's copy carries only in-frame clones and drops some. The sample has around 270,000 clones; 70% to 90% are singletons. V usage is TRBV29-1 and J usage is TRBJ1-2; the D gene is possibly TRBD1 (5 bases). The sequenced sample was peripheral blood, obtained in a trial of Ad26.COV2.S vaccine versus placebo. The clonotype was recovered from a person between 18 and 60 years old who received the Ad26.COV2.S COVID-19 vaccine or a placebo. CDR3 in DNA: TGCAGCGTTGACGGACTCGCCAGGGTATCAAACTATGGCTACACCTTC. Its protein is CSVDGLARVSNYGYTF.